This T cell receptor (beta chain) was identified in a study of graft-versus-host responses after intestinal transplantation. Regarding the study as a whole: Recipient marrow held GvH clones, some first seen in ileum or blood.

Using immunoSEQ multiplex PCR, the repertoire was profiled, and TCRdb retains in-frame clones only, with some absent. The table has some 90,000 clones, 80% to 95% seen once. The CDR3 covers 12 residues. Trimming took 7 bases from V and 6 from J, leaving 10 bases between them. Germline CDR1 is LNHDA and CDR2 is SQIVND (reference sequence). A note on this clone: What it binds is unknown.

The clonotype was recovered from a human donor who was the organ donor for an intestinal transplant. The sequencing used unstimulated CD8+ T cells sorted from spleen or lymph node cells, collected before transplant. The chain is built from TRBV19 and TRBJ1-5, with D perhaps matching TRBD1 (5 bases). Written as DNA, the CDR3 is TGTGCCAGTACCCAGGGCTTTCAGCCCCAGCATTTT. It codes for CASTQGFQPQHF.